Listed below are T cell receptor beta chains from one sample, sequenced in a study of blood T cell repertoires in COVID-19. Libraries were prepared by immunoSEQ multiplex PCR; TCRdb keeps only in-frame clonotypes and omits some of them. The data contain 350,000 to 450,000 clones, less than 85% of them seen just once; the ten biggest clones take up 3.5% to 4%. The sequenced sample was peripheral blood. These receptors were collected from a woman in her late teens or twenties with acute or convalescent COVID-19. Each CDR3 is given with its conserved first and last residue. D genes are given only for firm matches. Clone size is given for some rows only: seen once, a few or many times, or a class if the clone is expanded.

j_call v_call d_call clone_size cdr3_nt cdr3_aa
TRBJ1-3 TRBV3-1/TRBV3-2 - - TGTGCCAGCACCCAAAGCGGGGCGAGAGGAAACACCATATATTTT CASTQSGARGNTIYF
TRBJ1-2 TRBV5-8 TRBD1 once TGTGCCAGCAGCCCTGACAGGGAGATCTATGGCTACACCTTC CASSPDREIYGYTF
TRBJ2-7 TRBV19 TRBD2 - TGTGCCAGTAGTTCCTCGGGGGGGGCTAAAGACTACGAGCAGTACTTC CASSSSGGAKDYEQYF
TRBJ1-2 TRBV5-8 TRBD1 - TGTGCCAGCAGCTCCGGACAGGGGCCTAACTATGGCTACACCTTC CASSSGQGPNYGYTF
TRBJ2-7 TRBV5-1 TRBD1 once TGCGCCAGCAGTCGCCGGGACAGGGGGATATACGAGCAGTACTTC CASSRRDRGIYEQYF
TRBJ2-2 TRBV29-1 - - TGCAGCGTTGAAGTTGCCTGGGGCGCAAGGACGGGGGAGCTGTTTTTT CSVEVAWGARTGELFF
TRBJ2-2 TRBV10-3 - - TGTGCCATCAGTAGACAGGATACGAACACCGGGGAGCTGTTTTTT CAISRQDTNTGELFF
TRBJ1-2 TRBV30 TRBD1 - TGTGCCATAGGACAGGGGAACGCGGAGGGCTACACCTTC CAIGQGNAEGYTF
TRBJ1-1 TRBV5-4 TRBD1 once TGTGCCAGCATCGACAGGGAAGACACTGAAGCTTTCTTT CASIDREDTEAFF
TRBJ2-7 TRBV3-1/TRBV3-2 TRBD1 - TGTGCCAGCAGCCAGCGCCCGGGACAGGGGGTAGAGCAGTACTTC CASSQRPGQGVEQYF
TRBJ2-7 TRBV5-3 - - TGTGCCAGAAGCTTCCGGGAGACCGACCCCTACGAGCAGTACTTC CARSFRETDPYEQYF
TRBJ1-1 TRBV12-5 TRBD1 - TGTGCTAGTGAAACTGGGACAGGCGGCACTGAAGCTTTCTTT CASETGTGGTEAFF
TRBJ2-3 TRBV3-1/TRBV3-2 - - TGTGCCAGCAGCCAAGATTTGGACTTAGGCCGGGGCACAGATACGCAGTATTTT CASSQDLDLGRGTDTQYF
TRBJ1-5 TRBV9 - once TGTGCCAGCAGCGTATCTGGCAGATTAAATCAGCCCCAGCATTTT CASSVSGRLNQPQHF